Shown below are 26 T cell receptor beta chains from a single sample sequenced in a study of CD8+CD57+ T cells in acquired aplastic anemia (dated by TCRdb to about 2018). Sequenced using an Illumina HiSeq 2000. Genomic DNA served as template for TCR beta VDJ combination and CDR3 sequence profiling. TCRdb reprocessed the public reads (quality trimming at Q25 with fastp, clone calling with MiXCR) and kept in-frame beta chains. Each entry merges the rows of one CDR3 protein and shows their most common DNA and genes. Here the sample has approximately 130,000 distinct CDR3 sequences; 50% to 70% occur a single time. Approximately 28% of the sample is taken by the ten largest. The patients picked for sequencing were ones in whom flow cytometry had shown an expansion of CD8+CD57+ cells. Sequenced material: sorted CD4+, CD8+, or CD8+CD57+ T cells (not recorded which) from PBMCs. Every receptor here comes from a human donor with aplastic anemia.

The V gene is TRBV15, the J gene TRBJ1-1; the D gene is possibly TRBD1 (5 bases). The CDR3 has 15 amino acids. Trimming shortened V by 1 base and J by 3 bases, and 12 bases separated the two germline ends. Germline V lookup: CDR1 LNHNV, CDR2 YYDKDF (reference sequence). CDR3 coding DNA: TGTGCCACCAGCAGAGTGGACGGGGCCGACACTGAAGCTTTCTTT. Translating it yields CATSRVDGADTEAFF.

This chain links TRBV7-9 with TRBJ1-1; D may be TRBD1 (6 bases). This CDR3 is built from 15 residues. V was pared by 0 bases and J by 4 bases, with 12 bases between. Germline values: CDR1 SEHNR, CDR2 FQNEAQ (reference sequence). CDR3 sequence: CASSLAQGRFTEAFF. The CDR3 DNA follows: TGTGCCAGCAGCTTAGCGCAGGGGCGATTCACTGAAGCTTTCTTT.

This clonotype was detected a few times. The rearrangement joins TRBV30 to TRBJ2-7, with TRBD1 matching over 8 bases. Germline CDR1 GTSNPN, CDR2 SVGIG (reference sequence). The J segment lost 5 bases and the V segment lost 3 bases, leaving 6 bases of the junction unmatched. The CDR3 has 13 amino acids. The CDR3 here is CAWRGDRGHEQYF. DNA of the CDR3: TGTGCCTGGAGGGGAGACAGGGGCCACGAGCAGTACTTC.

The rearrangement joins TRBV5-6 to TRBJ1-1; no clear D gene. Trimming cost V 0 bases and J 5 bases, with 8 bases left between them. The V gene's germline CDR1 is SGHDT and CDR2 YYEEEE. The CDR3 contains 13 residues. Here the CDR3 reads CASSLAGRTEAFF. The CDR3 DNA is TGTGCCAGCAGCTTGGCGGGCAGGACTGAAGCTTTCTTT.

V and J are TRBV29-1 and TRBJ2-7, with D perhaps being TRBD1 or TRBD2 (5 bases each). Trimming shortened V by 0 bases and J by 0 bases, and 12 bases separated the two germline ends. The CDR3 sequence is 15 residues long. Per germline, CDR1 SQVTM and CDR2 ANQGSEA. The CDR3 DNA sequence: TGCAGCGTTGAAGATCTTCGGGACGGCTCCTACGAGCAGTACTTC. It is translated as CSVEDLRDGSYEQYF.

The chain is built from TRBV20-1 and TRBJ2-7; 7 bases match TRBD1. The V segment lost 0 bases and the J segment 6 bases; nucleotides outside the gene matches: 5. The germline CDR1 and CDR2 sequences are DFQATT and SNEGSKA (reference sequence). The CDR3 covers 13 residues. Here the CDR3 reads CSARDQRGLEQYF. The CDR3 nucleotides are TGCAGTGCTAGAGATCAAAGGGGGCTCGAGCAGTACTTC.

With regard to this clonotype: A much more abundant neighbour one base away suggests this may be a read error. V and J are TRBV6-5 and TRBJ2-1, with 8 bases fitting TRBD1. The CDR3 is 15 amino acids. Germline V lookup: CDR1 MNHEY, CDR2 SVGAGI. V gave up 7 bases and J gave up 9 bases; unmatched junction bases: 14. This CDR3 is CASNLYRTGTIEQFF. The CDR3 nucleotides are TGTGCCAGCAATTTATATCGGACAGGGACCATTGAGCAGTTCTTC.

This chain links TRBV4-1 with TRBJ2-3; no clear D. Trimming took 5 bases from V and 4 from J, leaving 7 bases between them. Germline values: CDR1 MGHRA, CDR2 YSYEKL. The CDR3 is 12 amino acids. The CDR3 region has the DNA TGCGCCAGCAGCTTGTCACCAGATACGCAGTATTTT. This sequence encodes CASSLSPDTQYF.

This clonotype was recorded once. The chain uses TRBV7-9 and TRBJ2-1; D gene uncertain. The CDR3 spans 12 residues. V was clipped by 1 base and J by 8 bases, with 6 bases between them. Per germline, CDR1 SEHNR and CDR2 FQNEAQ (reference sequence). The CDR3 here is CASSLEGHEQFF. Here the CDR3 DNA reads TGTGCCAGCAGCTTAGAGGGCCATGAGCAGTTCTTC.

This clonotype has a count of ten or more. V and J are TRBV6-5 and TRBJ2-5; TRBD2 might be the D (6 bases). The CDR3 has 16 amino acids. CDR1 and CDR2 (germline): MNHEY, SVGAGI. Trimming cost V 4 bases and J 2 bases, with 17 bases left between them. The CDR3 region has the DNA TGTGCCAGCAGTTTCCCCGCCGGGACTCCGCAAGAGACCCAGTACTTC. Translation gives CASSFPAGTPQETQYF.

The chain employs TRBV7-9 and TRBJ2-3; the D is unclear. The CDR3 contains 11 residues. Trimming cost V 5 bases and J 6 bases, with 6 bases left between them. CDR1 is SEHNR, CDR2 FQNEAQ, per germline (reference sequence). In nucleotides, the CDR3 is TGTGCCAGCAGCCAGGTCGATACGCAGTATTTT. Protein: CASSQVDTQYF.

The V gene is TRBV2, the J gene TRBJ2-1; TRBD1 might be the D (6 bases). The V gene's germline CDR1 is SNHLY and CDR2 FYNNEI. Trimming removed 2 bases at V and 8 bases at J, with 13 bases between. The CDR3 sequence is 14 residues long. CDR3 in amino acids: CASSELQGLDEQFF. CDR3 bases: TGTGCCAGCAGTGAACTACAGGGTCTGGATGAGCAGTTCTTC.

The rearrangement links TRBV24-1 to TRBJ2-7; TRBD1 is a possible D gene (5 bases). V lost 4 bases and J lost 3, with 9 bases in between. The CDR3 loop spans 13 amino acids. Per the germline V gene, CDR1 is KGHDR and CDR2 is SFDVKD. CDR3 region: CATSDAQGYEQYF. The CDR3 nucleotides are TGTGCCACCAGTGACGCCCAGGGCTACGAGCAGTACTTC.

This clonotype was counted a single time. The V and J genes are TRBV2 and TRBJ2-7; weak D call: TRBD2 (5 bases). CDR3 length: 11 residues. V lost 11 bases to trimming and J lost 4 bases, with 12 bases between them. Germline assignment: CDR1 SNHLY and CDR2 FYNNEI. CDR3 nucleotide sequence: TGTGCCGGCCGGACTGATTACGAGCAGTACTTC. Translation gives CAGRTDYEQYF.

The gene calls are TRBV15 and TRBJ2-3; TRBD1 matches at 8 bases. Trimming took 5 bases from V and 0 from J; bases not matched to a gene: 13. This CDR3 comprises 18 residues. Looked up from germline, CDR1 is LNHNV and CDR2 is YYDKDF (reference sequence). DNA of the CDR3: TGTGCCACCAGCGCGGGACCGACCGGGACAGGCAGCACAGATACGCAGTATTTT. It yields the protein CATSAGPTGTGSTDTQYF.

The chain links TRBV2 to TRBJ2-7, with 8 bases that match TRBD1. J was trimmed by 6 bases and V by 8 bases; bases with no gene match: 9. Per germline, CDR1 SNHLY and CDR2 FYNNEI. CDR3 size: 13 residues. Here the CDR3 DNA reads TGTGCCAGCCCCGGACAGGGAGAAACCGAGCAGTACTTC. It codes for CASPGQGETEQYF.

This clonotype has a handful of counts. The genes are TRBV5-4 and TRBJ2-5; D is unresolved. V shed 1 base and J shed 5 bases, with 15 bases lying between them. CDR3 length: 15 residues. The V gene's germline CDR1 is SGHNT and CDR2 YYREEE (reference sequence). CDR3 residues: CASSLSYSFRETQYF. DNA for the CDR3: TGTGCCAGCAGCTTGTCTTACAGCTTTAGGGAGACCCAGTACTTC.

The chain uses TRBV7-9 and TRBJ1-1, with TRBD1 matching over 7 bases. V dropped 1 base and J dropped 4; count of bases not matched to a gene: 6. The CDR3 consists of 15 residues. Germline values: CDR1 SEHNR, CDR2 FQNEAQ (reference sequence). In DNA, the CDR3 is TGTGCCAGCAGCTTAGACCACAGGGGAAGCACTGAAGCTTTCTTT. Its translation: CASSLDHRGSTEAFF.

This clonotype was seen at least ten times. The chain combines TRBV20-1 with TRBJ2-1, with D hard to call. This CDR3 region has 15 residues. Germline CDR1 DFQATT, CDR2 SNEGSKA (reference sequence). Trimming removed 3 bases from V and 1 base from J, with 13 bases in between. The CDR3 DNA follows: TGCAGTGCTAGTTTAGGCGCGGCGTCCTACAATGAGCAGTTCTTC. Translating it yields CSASLGAASYNEQFF.

The table lists this clonotype with a few counts. A much bigger clone sits one base away, suggesting this may be a read error. DNA for the CDR3: TGTGCCAGCGGCTTAGGGGTGGGAGAGCAGTACTTC. It codes for CASGLGVGEQYF. The chain couples TRBV7-9 to TRBJ2-7; D might be TRBD1 (5 bases). From germline, CDR1 is SEHNR and CDR2 FQNEAQ (reference sequence). This CDR3 is built from 12 residues.

This clonotype was recorded a few times. The chain couples TRBV9 to TRBJ2-7; perhaps TRBD1 as D (6 bases). Between the trimmed V and J ends, which lost 2 bases and 3 bases, there was a span of 12 bases. Germline-derived CDR1 and CDR2 are SGDLS and YYNGEE. This CDR3 is 14 amino acids long. The CDR3 coding sequence is TGTGCCAGCAGCGTGTCAGGGACATACTACGAGCAGTACTTC. This sequence encodes CASSVSGTYYEQYF. The full variable domain, with the rest looked up from reference TRBV9 and TRBJ2-7, is DSGVTQTPKHLITATGQRVTLRCSPRSGDLSVYWYQQSLDQGLQFLIQYYNGEERAKGNILERFSAQQFPDLHSELNLSSLELGDSALYFCASSVSGTYYEQYFGPGTRLTVT.

The chain joins TRBV12-3 or TRBV12-4 to TRBJ2-4; D perhaps matches TRBD1 (6 bases). V lost 2 bases and J lost 14, with 10 bases in between. The CDR3 is 11 amino acids. In DNA form, the CDR3 reads TGTGCCAGCAGTTTATGGGGGCGTGAGTACTTC. This gives the protein CASSLWGREYF.

This clonotype was picked up a small number of times. The genes are TRBV28 and TRBJ2-1, with unresolved D. Trimming stripped 2 bases from V and 4 bases from J, with 6 bases between. The germline V gene encodes CDR1 MDHEN and CDR2 SYDVKM. The CDR3 is made up of 13 amino acids. The CDR3 protein is CASSLNPYNEQFF. CDR3 sequence (DNA): TGTGCCAGCAGTTTAAACCCATACAATGAGCAGTTCTTC.

The V and J genes are TRBV7-9 and TRBJ1-6, with no clear D. V was trimmed by 7 bases and J by 7 bases, leaving 11 bases between them. This CDR3 region has 13 residues. The germline CDR1 and CDR2 sequences are SEHNR and FQNEAQ (reference sequence). The CDR3 protein is CASNLSGNSPLHF. CDR3 bases: TGTGCCAGCAACTTGTCCGGGAATTCACCCCTCCACTTT.

This rearrangement joins TRBV18 to TRBJ1-5; tentatively, D is TRBD1 (5 bases). The CDR3 contains 15 residues. Germline-derived CDR1 and CDR2 are KGHSH and LQKENI. The V and J ends lost 5 bases and 1 base respectively, with 12 bases between them. CDR3 residues: CASSAVGDSNQPQHF. CDR3 in DNA: TGTGCCAGCTCAGCCGTGGGGGACAGCAATCAGCCCCAGCATTTT.

The J gene is TRBJ1-6, the V gene TRBV11-3; D is possibly TRBD1 (5 bases). CDR1 and CDR2 from the germline V gene are SGHNT and YENEEA. The CDR3 covers 16 residues. The germline V and J ends were trimmed by 1 base and 8 bases, with 15 bases remaining between them. The CDR3, as DNA: TGTGCCAGCAGCTTAGGTTGGGACGCATCCTATTCACCCCTCCACTTT. Its translation: CASSLGWDASYSPLHF.